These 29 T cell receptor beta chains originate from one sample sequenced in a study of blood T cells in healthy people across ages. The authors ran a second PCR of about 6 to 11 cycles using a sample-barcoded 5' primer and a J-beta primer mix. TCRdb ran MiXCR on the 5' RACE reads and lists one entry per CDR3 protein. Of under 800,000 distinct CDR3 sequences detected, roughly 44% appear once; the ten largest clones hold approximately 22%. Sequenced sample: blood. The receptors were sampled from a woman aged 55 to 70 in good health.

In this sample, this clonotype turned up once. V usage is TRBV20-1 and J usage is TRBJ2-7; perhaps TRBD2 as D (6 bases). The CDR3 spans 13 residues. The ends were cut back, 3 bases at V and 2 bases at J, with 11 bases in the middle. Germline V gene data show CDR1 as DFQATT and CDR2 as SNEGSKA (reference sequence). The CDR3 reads CSARRDWTYEQYF. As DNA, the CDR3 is TGCAGTGCTAGGAGGGACTGGACCTACGAGCAGTACTTC.

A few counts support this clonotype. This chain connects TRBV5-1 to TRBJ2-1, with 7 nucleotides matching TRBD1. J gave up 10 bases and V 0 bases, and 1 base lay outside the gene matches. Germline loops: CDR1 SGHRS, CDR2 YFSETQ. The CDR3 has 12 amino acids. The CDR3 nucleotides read TGCGCCAGCAGCTTGGACAGGGGAGAGCAGTTCTTC. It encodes CASSLDRGEQFF.

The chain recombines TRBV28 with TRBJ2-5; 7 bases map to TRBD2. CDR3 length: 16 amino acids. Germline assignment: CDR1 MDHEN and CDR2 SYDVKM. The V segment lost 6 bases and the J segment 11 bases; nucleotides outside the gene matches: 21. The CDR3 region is CASSPWAKKTSPEQYF. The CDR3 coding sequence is TGTGCCAGCAGCCCTTGGGCCAAAAAGACTAGCCCCGAACAGTACTTC.

CDR3 in DNA: TGTGCCAGCTCACCCGCGACAGGGGGCTATGGAAACACCATATATTTT. Amino acids: CASSPATGGYGNTIYF. V and J are TRBV18 and TRBJ1-3; 10 bases fit TRBD1. Germline lookup yields CDR1 KGHSH and CDR2 LQKENI. The CDR3 runs 16 residues. V trimming: 3 bases; J trimming: 3 bases; junction bases outside the gene matches: 5.

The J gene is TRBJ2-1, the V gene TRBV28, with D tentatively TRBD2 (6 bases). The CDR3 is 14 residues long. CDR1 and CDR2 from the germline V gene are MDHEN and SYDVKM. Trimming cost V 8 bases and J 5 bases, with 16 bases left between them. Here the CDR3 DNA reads TGTGCCAGCCGCACGGCGGGGACTGACAATGAGCAGTTCTTC. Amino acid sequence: CASRTAGTDNEQFF.

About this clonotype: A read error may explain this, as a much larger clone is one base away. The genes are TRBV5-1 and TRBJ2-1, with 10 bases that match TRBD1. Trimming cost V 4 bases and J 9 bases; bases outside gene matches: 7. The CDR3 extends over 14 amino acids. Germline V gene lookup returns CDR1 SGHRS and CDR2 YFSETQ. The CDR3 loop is CASSVGTGDGEQFF. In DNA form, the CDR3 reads TGCGCCAGCAGCGTGGGGACAGGGGATGGTGAGCAGTTCTTC.

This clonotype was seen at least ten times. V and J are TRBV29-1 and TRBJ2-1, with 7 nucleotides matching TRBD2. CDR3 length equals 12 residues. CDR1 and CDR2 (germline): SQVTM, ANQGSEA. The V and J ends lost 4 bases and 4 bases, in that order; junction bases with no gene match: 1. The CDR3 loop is CSVAGGYNEQFF. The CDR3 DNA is TGCAGCGTTGCCGGGGGGTACAATGAGCAGTTCTTC.

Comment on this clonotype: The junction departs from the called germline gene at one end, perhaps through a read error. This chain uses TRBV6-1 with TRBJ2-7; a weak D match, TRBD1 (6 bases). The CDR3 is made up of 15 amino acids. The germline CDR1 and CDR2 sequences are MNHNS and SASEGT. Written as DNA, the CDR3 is TGTGCCCGCAGTGAAGGGCTACAGGGTACCTACGAGCAGTACTTC. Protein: CARSEGLQGTYEQYF.

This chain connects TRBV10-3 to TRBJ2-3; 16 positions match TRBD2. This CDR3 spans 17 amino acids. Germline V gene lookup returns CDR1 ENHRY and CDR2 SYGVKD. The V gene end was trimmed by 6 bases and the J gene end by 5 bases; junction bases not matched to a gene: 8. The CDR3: CAIRGTSGRAAGDTQYF. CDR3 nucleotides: TGTGCCATCAGAGGGACTAGCGGGAGGGCCGCCGGAGATACGCAGTATTTT.

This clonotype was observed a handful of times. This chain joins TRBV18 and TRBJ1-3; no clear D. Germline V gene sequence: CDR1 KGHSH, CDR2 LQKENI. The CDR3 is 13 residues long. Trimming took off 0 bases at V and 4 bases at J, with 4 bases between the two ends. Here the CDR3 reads CASSPPMGNTIYF. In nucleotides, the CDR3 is TGTGCCAGCTCACCACCAATGGGAAACACCATATATTTT.

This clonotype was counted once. Written as DNA, the CDR3 is TGCGCCAGCAGCTTGGATCGCGTGAACACCGGGGAGCTGTTTTTT. Translating it yields CASSLDRVNTGELFF. V usage is TRBV5-1 and J usage is TRBJ2-2; D remains unclear. V lost 0 bases and J lost 1, with 7 bases in between. This CDR3 contains 15 residues. The V gene's germline CDR1 is SGHRS and CDR2 YFSETQ. Using reference TRBV5-1 and TRBJ2-2 for the parts outside the CDR3, the full variable domain is KAGVTQTPRYLIKTRGQQVTLSCSPISGHRSVSWYQQTPGQGLQFLFEYFSETQRNKGNFPGRFSGRQFSNSRSEMNVSTLELGDSALYLCASSLDRVNTGELFFGEGSRLTVL.

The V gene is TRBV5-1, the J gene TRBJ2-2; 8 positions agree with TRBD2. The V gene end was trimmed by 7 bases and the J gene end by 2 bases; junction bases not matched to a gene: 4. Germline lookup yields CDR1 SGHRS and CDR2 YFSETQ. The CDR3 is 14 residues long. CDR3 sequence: CASRGGPNTGELFF. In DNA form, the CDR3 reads TGCGCCAGCCGGGGGGGGCCAAACACCGGGGAGCTGTTTTTT.

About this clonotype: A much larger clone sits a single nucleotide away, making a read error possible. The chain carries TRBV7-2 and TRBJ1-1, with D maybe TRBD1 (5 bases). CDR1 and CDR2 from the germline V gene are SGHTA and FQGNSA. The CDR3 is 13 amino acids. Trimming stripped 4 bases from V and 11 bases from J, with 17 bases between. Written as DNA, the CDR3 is TGTGCCAGCAGCTCTGACAGTACACCGATCGCTTTCTTT. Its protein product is CASSSDSTPIAFF. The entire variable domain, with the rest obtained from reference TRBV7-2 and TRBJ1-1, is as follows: GAGVSQSPSNKVTEKGKDVELRCDPISGHTALYWYRQSLGQGLEFLIYFQGNSAPDKSGLPSDRFSAERTGGSVSTLTIQRTQQEDSAVYLCASSSDSTPIAFFGQGTRLTVV.

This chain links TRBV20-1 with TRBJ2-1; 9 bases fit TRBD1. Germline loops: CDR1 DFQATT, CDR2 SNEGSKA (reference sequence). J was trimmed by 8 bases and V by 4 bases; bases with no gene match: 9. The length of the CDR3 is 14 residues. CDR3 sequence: CSATGQGFFDEQFF. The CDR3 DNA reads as TGCAGTGCTACGGGACAGGGTTTTTTCGATGAGCAGTTCTTC.

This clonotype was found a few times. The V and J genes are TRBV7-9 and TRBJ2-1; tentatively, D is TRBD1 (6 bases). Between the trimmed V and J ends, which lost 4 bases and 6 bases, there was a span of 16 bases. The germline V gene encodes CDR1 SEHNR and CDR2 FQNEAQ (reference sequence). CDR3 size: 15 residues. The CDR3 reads CASSSSITGPNEQFF. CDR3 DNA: TGTGCCAGCAGCTCTTCAATCACAGGGCCCAATGAGCAGTTCTTC.

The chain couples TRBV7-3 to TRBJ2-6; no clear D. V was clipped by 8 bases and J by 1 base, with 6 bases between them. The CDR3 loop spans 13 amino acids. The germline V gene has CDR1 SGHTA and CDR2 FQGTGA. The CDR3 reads CASAESGANVLTF. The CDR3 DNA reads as TGTGCCAGCGCGGAGTCTGGGGCCAACGTCCTGACTTTC.

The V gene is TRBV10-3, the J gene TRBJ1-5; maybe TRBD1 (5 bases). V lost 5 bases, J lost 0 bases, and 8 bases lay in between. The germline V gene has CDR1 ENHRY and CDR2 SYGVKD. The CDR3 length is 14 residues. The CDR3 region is CAISPDTSNQPQHF. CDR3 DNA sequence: TGTGCCATCAGTCCGGACACTAGCAATCAGCCCCAGCATTTT.

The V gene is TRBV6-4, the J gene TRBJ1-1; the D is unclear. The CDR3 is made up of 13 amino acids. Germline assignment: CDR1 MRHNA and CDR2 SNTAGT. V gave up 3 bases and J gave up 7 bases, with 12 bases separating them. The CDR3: CASSELSGREAFF. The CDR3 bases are TGTGCCAGCAGTGAACTTAGTGGTCGTGAAGCTTTCTTT.

The CDR3 loop is CASSFTTTPDTQYF. Written as DNA, the CDR3 is TGTGCCAGCAGCTTCACCACTACTCCGGATACGCAGTATTTT. This chain links TRBV7-2 with TRBJ2-3; D gene uncertain. Germline CDR1 reads SGHTA; CDR2 reads FQGNSA. The CDR3 contains 14 residues. Between the trimmed V and J ends, which lost 3 bases and 6 bases, there was a span of 13 bases. Complete variable domain (other parts from reference TRBV7-2 and TRBJ2-3): GAGVSQSPSNKVTEKGKDVELRCDPISGHTALYWYRQSLGQGLEFLIYFQGNSAPDKSGLPSDRFSAERTGGSVSTLTIQRTQQEDSAVYLCASSFTTTPDTQYFGPGTRLTVL.

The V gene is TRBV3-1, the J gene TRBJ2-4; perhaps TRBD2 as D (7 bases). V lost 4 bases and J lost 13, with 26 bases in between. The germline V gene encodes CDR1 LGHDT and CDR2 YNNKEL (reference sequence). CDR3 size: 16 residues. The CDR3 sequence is CASSRRGGAPYNEQYF. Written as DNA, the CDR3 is TGTGCCAGCAGCCGGAGGGGGGGGGCCCCCTACAATGAGCAGTACTTC.

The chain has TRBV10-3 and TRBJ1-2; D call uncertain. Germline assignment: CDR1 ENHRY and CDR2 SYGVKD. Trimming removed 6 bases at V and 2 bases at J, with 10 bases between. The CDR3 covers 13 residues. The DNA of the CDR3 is TGTGCCATCAGCGACGGGGAAAACTATGGCTACACCTTC. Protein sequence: CAISDGENYGYTF.

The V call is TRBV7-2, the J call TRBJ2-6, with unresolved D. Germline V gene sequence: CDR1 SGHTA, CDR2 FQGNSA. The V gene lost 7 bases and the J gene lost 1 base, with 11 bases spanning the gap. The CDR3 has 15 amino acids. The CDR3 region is CASTPQSSGANVLTF. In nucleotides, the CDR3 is TGTGCCAGCACCCCTCAGTCTTCTGGGGCCAACGTCCTGACTTTC.

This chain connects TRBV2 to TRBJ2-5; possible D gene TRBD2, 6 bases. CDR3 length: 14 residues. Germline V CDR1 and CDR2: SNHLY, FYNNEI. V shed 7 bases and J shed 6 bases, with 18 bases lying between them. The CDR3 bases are TGTGCCAGCAAGTATGACCGGGACTTCCAGACCCAGTACTTC. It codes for CASKYDRDFQTQYF.

The CDR3 bases are TGCAGCGTTGGGCAGGGGAGGGATACGCAGTATTTT. This codes for CSVGQGRDTQYF. This sequence joins TRBV29-1 and TRBJ2-3; possibly TRBD1 or TRBD2 for D (6 bases each). CDR3 size: 12 residues. In germline, CDR1 is SQVTM, CDR2 ANQGSEA. Deletions cut 4 bases from V and 6 bases from J, with 11 bases between.

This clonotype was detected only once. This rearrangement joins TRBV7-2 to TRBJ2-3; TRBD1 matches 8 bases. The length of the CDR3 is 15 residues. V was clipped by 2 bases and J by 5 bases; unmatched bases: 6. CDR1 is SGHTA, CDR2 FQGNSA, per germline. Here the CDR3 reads CASSLQGAELDTQYF. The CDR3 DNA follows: TGTGCCAGCAGCTTACAGGGGGCTGAATTAGATACGCAGTATTTT.

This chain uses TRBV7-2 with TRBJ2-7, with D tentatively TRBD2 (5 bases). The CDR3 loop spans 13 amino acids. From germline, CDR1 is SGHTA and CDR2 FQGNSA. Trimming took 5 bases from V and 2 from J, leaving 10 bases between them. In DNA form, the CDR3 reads TGTGCCAGCAGCCCAAACGGGGCCTACGAGCAGTACTTC. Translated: CASSPNGAYEQYF.

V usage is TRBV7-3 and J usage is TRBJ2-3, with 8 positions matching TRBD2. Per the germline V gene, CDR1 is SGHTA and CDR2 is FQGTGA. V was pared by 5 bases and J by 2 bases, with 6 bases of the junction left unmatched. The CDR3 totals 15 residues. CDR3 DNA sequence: TGTGCCAGCAGCGTACTAGCGGCCCCCACAGATACGCAGTATTTT. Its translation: CASSVLAAPTDTQYF.

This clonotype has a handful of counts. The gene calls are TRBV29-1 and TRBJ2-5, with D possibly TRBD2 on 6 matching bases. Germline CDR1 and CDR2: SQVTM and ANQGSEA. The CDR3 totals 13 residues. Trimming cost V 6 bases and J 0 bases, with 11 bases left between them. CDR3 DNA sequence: TGCAGCGTGGGGGGTGGATACCAAGAGACCCAGTACTTC. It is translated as CSVGGGYQETQYF.

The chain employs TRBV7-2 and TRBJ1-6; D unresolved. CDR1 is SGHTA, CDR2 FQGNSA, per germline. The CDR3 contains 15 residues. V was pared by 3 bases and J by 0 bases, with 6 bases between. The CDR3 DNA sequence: TGTGCCAGCAGCTTCGGGAGCTCCTATAATTCACCCCTCCACTTT. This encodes CASSFGSSYNSPLHF. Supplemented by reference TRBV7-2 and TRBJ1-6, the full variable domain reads GAGVSQSPSNKVTEKGKDVELRCDPISGHTALYWYRQSLGQGLEFLIYFQGNSAPDKSGLPSDRFSAERTGGSVSTLTIQRTQQEDSAVYLCASSFGSSYNSPLHFGNGTRLTVT.